The entry below gives a single T cell receptor beta chain sequence along with its context. Its antigen target is currently unknown. No quality values exist for individual bases; no much larger clone is one base distant. The library was produced with the immunoSEQ multiplex PCR assay. Roughly 100,000 TCR templates per sample were assayed on the deep sequencing platform. Genomic DNA extracted from sorted T cells was the material used for TCRbeta CDR3 sequencing. Per the authors' processing: The R programming language was used for the clonal analysis of the TCRbeta CDR3 data. Alloreactive CD4+ and CD8+ clones were defined by comparing unstimulated samples with post-reaction CFSE-low samples. Alloreactive CD4+ clones were assigned to regulatory or non-regulatory origin by matching sequences to sorted unstimulated Treg and non-Treg repertoires. TCRdb carries this immuneACCESS record with in-frame sequences only. Its versions omit some clonotypes, under half of them owing to an unresolved V gene in the studies checked, with the rest unexplained. D and trimming were read from the DNA, whereas the V and J calls and clone size are those reported in that table. Recorded for this sample are about 120,000 clones; about 94% of them occurred a single time. The leading ten clones occupy roughly 0.17% of the sample.

The data belong to a study of siplizumab effects on memory and regulatory T cells (dated by TCRdb to between 2019 and 2020). About the investigation overall: The study looked at the effect of siplizumab, an anti-CD2 antibody, on alloreactive T-cell subsets in allogeneic mixed lymphocyte reactions made from human PBMCs.

Sorted unstimulated T cells, along with proliferating T cells recovered from mixed lymphocyte reactions, underwent TCRbeta CDR3 sequencing. Fresh whole blood from around 10 HLA-typed healthy donors was used as the source from which PBMCs were isolated. To map where alloreactive clones came from, unstimulated CD4+ non-regulatory T cells were FACS-sorted. Here is what the overall study found, with its caveats: Sequences below about 10^-5 frequency were poorly captured, so only a minor fraction of alloreactive clones could be mapped to unstimulated subsets. For roughly 75-96% of proliferating CD4+ or CD8+ clones, no naive or memory phenotype could be assigned. Compared with memory T cells, unstimulated naive T cells appeared more diverse, and naive cells seemed to make a substantial contribution to the alloresponse. The cumulative frequency of alloreactive sequences that could be traced back to unstimulated CD4+ memory T cells was significantly reduced by siplizumab. In reactions with siplizumab, an average of roughly 70% of mappable alloreactive CD4+ clones were Treg-derived, compared with roughly 26% in control reactions. Whether proliferating Tregs from siplizumab cultures were suppressive was not functionally confirmed.

The CDR3 starts with the cysteine, ends with the phenylalanine, and has 14 residues. The kept DNA is CDR3 alone, 42 bases in frame from the first base. CDR1 and CDR2, per the germline V gene, are SGHVS and FQNEAQ. Cut back by 3 bases and 0 bases, the V and J ends lie 7 bases apart. What was sequenced was non-Treg CD4+ T cells sorted from blood. The cell subset or site label, as the study defines it: FACS-sorted unstimulated CD4+ non-regulatory T cells. The source is a human donor in good health. The sequence joins TRBV7-8 to TRBJ2-3, with an unclear D gene assignment. Here the CDR3 is given as CASSFRFSTDTQYF. The nucleotide sequence is given as TGTGCCAGCAGCTTCCGGTTCAGCACAGATACGCAGTATTTT.